What follows are 20 T cell receptor beta chains derived from one specimen sequenced in a study of cytomegalovirus exposure and HLA in healthy donors. PCR primers comprised 60 Vbeta and 13 Jbeta primers. Only in-frame clones appear in the TCRdb table, and some are missing; sequencing was by immunoSEQ multiplex PCR. The sample holds about 190,000 clones, 80% seen once. Specimen: PBMCs. The source is a man aged 35 to 55 in good health and CMV-seropositive.

This chain links TRBV19 with TRBJ1-5, with D perhaps TRBD1 (5 bases). Trimming left V 5 bases short and J 1 base short, with 12 bases between. CDR3 size: 15 residues. CDR1 LNHDA and CDR2 SQIVND come from the germline V gene (reference sequence). The CDR3 region is CASSLDIISNQPQHF. The CDR3 region has the DNA TGTGCCAGTAGTCTGGACATTATAAGCAATCAGCCCCAGCATTTT.

This clone was detected only a few times. Distinct nucleotide sequences in the sample also encode this CDR3. The chain combines TRBV27 with TRBJ1-1; TRBD1 might be the D (5 bases). CDR3 length: 13 amino acids. CDR1 is MNHEY and CDR2 is SMNVEV in the germline V gene (reference sequence). Trimming shortened V by 2 bases and J by 1 base, and 5 bases separated the two germline ends. In DNA, the CDR3 is TGTGCCAGCAGTTTACAGGGGAACACTGAAGCTTTCTTT. Amino acid sequence: CASSLQGNTEAFF.

The table lists this clone with a few counts. This chain links TRBV6-5 with TRBJ2-7, with 8 bases aligning to TRBD2. The CDR3 has 13 residues. CDR1 is MNHEY and CDR2 is SVGAGI in the germline V gene. V trimming: 6 bases; J trimming: 6 bases; junction bases outside the gene matches: 7. The CDR3 loop is CASRTAGAGEQYF. The CDR3 region has the DNA TGTGCCAGCAGAACAGCGGGGGCGGGCGAGCAGTACTTC.

The rearrangement joins TRBV7-9 to TRBJ1-5; 8 bases align to TRBD1. Germline CDR1 reads SEHNR; CDR2 reads FQNEAQ (reference sequence). Trimming removed 5 bases from V and 6 bases from J; junction bases left unmatched: 6. The CDR3 is made up of 14 amino acids. The CDR3 protein is CASSAGGPVQPQHF. In DNA, the CDR3 is TGTGCCAGCAGCGCAGGGGGCCCGGTTCAGCCCCAGCATTTT.

For this clone: At one end the junction does not follow the germline gene, possibly because of a read error. The chain uses TRBV7-9 and TRBJ1-1; D remains ambiguous. This CDR3 region has 12 residues. The germline V gene has CDR1 SEHNR and CDR2 FQNEAQ (reference sequence). The CDR3 loop is CSSSIDYTEAFF. CDR3 nucleotide sequence: TGTTCCAGCAGCATAGACTACACTGAAGCTTTCTTT.

The rearrangement joins TRBV6-6 to TRBJ2-5; 9 bases align to TRBD1. Germline V gives CDR1 MNHNY, CDR2 SVGAGI (reference sequence). The CDR3 spans 15 residues. V shed 8 bases, J shed 4 bases, and the junction held 11 bases outside the gene matches. CDR3 amino acids: CASLGQGFLRETQYF. The CDR3 nucleotides are TGTGCCAGCCTGGGACAGGGATTTTTGAGAGAGACCCAGTACTTC.

CDR3 region: CASSPTGVSNQPQHF. In DNA, the CDR3 is TGTGCCAGCAGTCCTACAGGGGTGAGCAATCAGCCCCAGCATTTT. The rearrangement joins TRBV2 to TRBJ1-5, with TRBD1 matching 7 bases. Germline assignment: CDR1 SNHLY and CDR2 FYNNEI. The V gene end was trimmed by 5 bases and the J gene end by 1 base; junction bases not matched to a gene: 5. The CDR3 totals 15 residues.

The chain links TRBV19 to TRBJ2-7, with 12 nucleotides matching TRBD1. The V gene end was trimmed by 2 bases and the J gene end by 4 bases; junction bases not matched to a gene: 9. The CDR3 runs 17 residues. The germline V gene encodes CDR1 LNHDA and CDR2 SQIVND (reference sequence). The CDR3 region is CASSIPPRDRGRYEQYF. In DNA form, the CDR3 reads TGTGCCAGTAGTATACCACCCCGGGACAGGGGGCGTTACGAGCAGTACTTC.

This clone appeared a single time. CDR3 region: CASSLSQAALETQYF. CDR3 in DNA: TGTGCCAGCAGTTTATCACAGGCCGCTTTAGAGACCCAGTACTTC. The chain carries TRBV27 and TRBJ2-5, with D perhaps matching TRBD1 (5 bases). The CDR3 covers 15 residues. CDR1 MNHEY and CDR2 SMNVEV come from the germline V gene (reference sequence). The V and J ends lost 0 bases and 4 bases respectively, with 12 bases between them.

The chain joins TRBV27 to TRBJ1-2; D gene ambiguous. CDR1 MNHEY and CDR2 SMNVEV come from the germline V gene (reference sequence). CDR3 length: 13 residues. The ends were cut back, 2 bases at V and 4 bases at J, with 8 bases in the middle. CDR3 loop: CASSLGRGYGYTF. The CDR3 DNA sequence: TGTGCCAGCAGTTTAGGCCGGGGCTATGGCTACACCTTC.

The V and J genes are TRBV10-2 and TRBJ2-2; 8 nucleotides line up with TRBD2. The CDR3 sequence is 16 residues long. V shed 6 bases and J 6 bases; nucleotides not matched to a gene: 12. CDR1 is WSHSY, CDR2 SAAADI, per germline. CDR3 nucleotide sequence: TGCGCCAGCAGACCCCGGGAGGGCGTGATGGCCGGGGAGCTGTTTTTT. It yields the protein CASRPREGVMAGELFF.

This chain links TRBV5-6 with TRBJ2-5, with no clear D. V lost 0 bases, J lost 5 bases, and 5 bases lay in between. Looked up from germline, CDR1 is SGHDT and CDR2 is YYEEEE. The CDR3 is made up of 12 amino acids. This chain's CDR3 is CASSLALETQYF. For the CDR3, the DNA is TGTGCCAGCAGCTTGGCCCTGGAGACCCAGTACTTC.

This clone was recorded a few times. This sequence joins TRBV5-1 and TRBJ2-7, with a weak D call TRBD1 (5 bases). V lost 0 bases to trimming and J lost 0 bases, with 7 bases between them. The CDR3 covers 14 residues. Germline loops: CDR1 SGHRS, CDR2 YFSETQ. CDR3 protein: CASSLGTNSYEQYF. DNA for the CDR3: TGCGCCAGCAGCTTGGGGACAAACTCCTACGAGCAGTACTTC.

The chain carries TRBV27 and TRBJ1-1; 7 bases fit TRBD1. Trimming removed 10 bases from V and 6 bases from J; junction bases left unmatched: 26. CDR3 length: 18 residues. Germline loops: CDR1 MNHEY, CDR2 SMNVEV (reference sequence). The CDR3 spells CATTIHLQGGPNFPEAFF. The CDR3 DNA follows: TGTGCCACTACAATCCACCTCCAGGGGGGACCGAACTTCCCTGAAGCTTTCTTT.

In its sample, this clone was seen once. CDR3 nucleotide sequence: TGTGCCACCAGCGCGAGGACACCGAGCTCCTACAATGAGCAGTTCTTC. Translating gives CATSARTPSSYNEQFF. The chain uses TRBV15 and TRBJ2-1; D may be TRBD1 (5 bases). The CDR3 is 16 amino acids. CDR1 LNHNV and CDR2 YYDKDF come from the germline V gene (reference sequence). Trimming pared 5 bases from V and 0 bases from J, leaving 14 bases between.

This chain uses TRBV7-2 with TRBJ2-2; 7 nucleotides line up with TRBD2. CDR1 is SGHTA, CDR2 FQGNSA, per germline. This CDR3 is 17 amino acids long. With 5 bases clipped from V and 1 base from J, the junction kept 10 bases outside the gene matches. CDR3 DNA: TGTGCCAGCAGCCATCCTACTGGCGGGGGGAACACCGGGGAGCTGTTTTTT. Amino acid sequence: CASSHPTGGGNTGELFF.

This clone was counted a few times. The CDR3 sequence is CASSRPWGGDEQYF. The CDR3 DNA reads TGTGCCAGCAGCCGACCCTGGGGAGGGGACGAGCAGTACTTC. The V and J genes are TRBV14 and TRBJ2-5; TRBD2 agrees at 7 bases. The DNA end is a closer match to TRBJ2-7, so the J assignment may be wrong. The germline V gene encodes CDR1 SGHDN and CDR2 FVKESK. The CDR3 has 14 residues.

Turning to this clone: Other DNA sequences in this sample translate to the same CDR3. The chain has TRBV5-4 and TRBJ1-2, with 11 bases lining up with TRBD1. Trimming removed 3 bases from V and 3 bases from J; junction bases left unmatched: 7. The germline gives CDR1 SGHNT, CDR2 YYREEE (reference sequence). CDR3 size: 16 residues. The CDR3 reads CASSSGPGQGDYGYTF. The CDR3 DNA is TGTGCCAGCAGCTCGGGACCGGGACAGGGGGACTATGGCTACACCTTC.

This chain links TRBV2 with TRBJ2-5, with 7 bases identical to TRBD1. Germline V gives CDR1 SNHLY, CDR2 FYNNEI. V gave up 1 base and J gave up 0 bases; unmatched junction bases: 2. There are 15 residues in the CDR3. The CDR3 DNA reads as TGTGCCAGCAGTGAAGGGGACAGCCACCAAGAGACCCAGTACTTC. Its protein is CASSEGDSHQETQYF.

The V gene is TRBV6-6, the J gene TRBJ2-7; unclear D gene. V lost 11 bases, J lost 4 bases, and 12 bases lay in between. Germline CDR1 reads MNHNY; CDR2 reads SVGAGI (reference sequence). The CDR3 runs to 11 residues. CDR3 in DNA: TGTGCCGGCGGCCTCGGGTACGAGCAGTACTTC. Its protein product is CAGGLGYEQYF.